This T cell receptor (beta chain) stems from a study of CD8 T cell repertoires and HIV-1 epitope variants (dated by TCRdb to 2019 to 2021). Looking at the study overall: Twenty-five peptides representing autologous and known Gag and Nef epitope variants were each used to stimulate T cells in separate culture wells. A CMV, EBV and flu peptide pool, the Ebola AY9 epitope as negative control, and a no-peptide well were included as control conditions. The epitopes tested covered three Gag epitope families plus Nef HW9 and YT9. A total of some 83 T cell cultures were run, with each culture condition done in triplicate except for one peptide, which was done in duplicate. An aliquot of 1M T cells was saved as an uncultured baseline condition, separate from the roughly 80 T cell cultures. The cultures were grown for approximately 9 days in IMDM with gentamicin, and half of the media was changed on days 3 and 7 with IL-2, IL-7 and IL-15 added. T cells were enriched using the EasySep Human T Cell Enrichment Kit and were co-cultured with equal numbers of autologous T cell-negative cells serving as antigen-presenting cells. The research as a whole found: The assay identified only TCR beta chains and indicated proliferation in response to antigen, without indicating T cell function or cytokine profile. About 5 clonotypes recognized the Nef KF9 family and one clonotype recognized the HW9 family, while no responses to the TAALDMSHF plasma variant were seen. Of the nine antigen-specific TCR beta clonotypes identified, six appeared cross-reactive for autologous or known escape epitope variants.

From the germline V gene, CDR1 is MDHEN and CDR2 is SYDVKM. V lost 7 bases and J lost 0 bases; the stretch between them is 13 bases long. The CDR3 sequence holds 15 residues, the cysteine and phenylalanine included. Only the CDR3 part of the read is kept: 45 bases, read in frame from the first base. The EasySep Human CD8+ T Cell Enrichment Kit was used on day 10 to isolate CD8+ T cells from every culture. This clone was counted once. Its antigen is currently not known. One base away there is no much larger clone; base qualities are not given. TCR beta CDR3 regions were sequenced at survey depth on the immunoSEQ platform. The QIAamp DNA micro kit was used to extract genomic DNA from every cultured and uncultured CD8+ T cell population. In the paper's pipeline: Samples with under 5,000 productive reads were excluded, and this exclusion removed about 6.5% of the 75 HIV peptide-stimulated cultures. Sequences were trimmed to CDR3 by a MANAFEST web app, and nonproductive sequences, CDR3s under 5 amino acids, and sequences not starting with C or ending with F/W were removed. For a clonotype to count as antigen-specific, the clonotype had to expand relative to the no-peptide control in at least 2 of 3 replicates at FDR 0.01, and only within one epitope family. In addition, a specific clonotype needed a frequency at least fivefold higher than in wells stimulated with peptides from other epitope families. What TCRdb holds here is the immuneACCESS table cut down to in-frame rearrangements. Part of the clones is not present; checked against another copy, under half of the missing clones reflect an unresolved V gene, and the others are unexplained. That table supplies the V and J calls and clone size; D and trimming were determined from the DNA. This sample has 4,500 to 5,500 clones in its table, and around 63% of those were observed once. Jointly, the top ten make up roughly 43% of the sample.

Sequenced sample: cultured CD8+ T cells derived from PBMCs. The chain employs TRBV28 and TRBJ1-5; the best D guess is TRBD1, with 5 bases matching. The receptor was isolated from a male donor with HIV. Read as DNA, the sequence is TGTGCCAGCACTCGGGGACTTCTTAGCAATCAGCCCCAGCATTTT. Its protein reads: CASTRGLLSNQPQHF.